This T cell receptor beta chain originates from a study of T-cell reconstitution after alpha-beta-depleted transplantation in children. Unique molecular identifiers tagged the TCRbeta library. TCRdb reanalysed the PCR reads using MiXCR and keeps one entry per CDR3 protein. Among hundreds of thousands of distinct CDR3 sequences listed, 16% were seen once. Study outcomes and limitations: T-cell counts and diversity were attributed mostly to newly produced T cells one year after transplant. Reported findings indicate that, about two months after transplant, alpha-beta T cells came from several hundred expanded clones, which were derived from non-depleted graft cells.

Concerning this clonotype itself: Its specificity is unknown.

The V gene's germline CDR1 is DFQATT and CDR2 SNEGSKA (reference sequence). Trimming removed 6 bases at V and 3 bases at J, with 6 bases between. CDR3 length: 11 residues. The gene calls are TRBV20-1 and TRBJ1-5, with unresolved D. The starting material was PBMCs, mostly from graft donor cells, obtained 360 days after TCRalphabeta/CD19-depleted stem cell transplant. The TCR sequence derives from a boy in the first two years of life who had a stem cell transplant for Wiskott-Aldrich syndrome, so the T cells may come from the graft donor. CDR3 coding DNA: TGCAGTGCAAGCTTCAATCAGCCCCAGCATTTT. Protein product: CSASFNQPQHF.